Below, 22 T cell receptor beta chains from the same sample are listed, as sequenced in a study of T-cell reconstitution after alpha-beta-depleted transplantation in children. Using unique molecular identifiers, the investigators prepared the TCRbeta library. A single record per CDR3 protein comes from TCRdb applying MiXCR to the PCR reads. The table shows about 240,000 distinct CDR3 sequences, with 25% occurring only once. This sample comprised PBMCs, obtained before TCRalphabeta/CD19-depleted stem cell transplant. All receptors derive from a girl between 2 and 10 years old with Fanconi anemia, due to receive a stem cell transplant.

In its sample, this clonotype was seen many times. A junction boundary mismatches the germline segment, possibly from a read error. V gene TRBV20-1 combines with J gene TRBJ2-1, with 11 bases identical to TRBD2. Germline CDR1 and CDR2: DFQATT and SNEGSKA (reference sequence). The CDR3 length is 17 residues. In DNA, the CDR3 is TGCTGTGCTAGAGATTTGGTCCTAGCGGGAGGACTCAATGAGCAGTTCTTC. Protein sequence: CCARDLVLAGGLNEQFF.

This clonotype showed up just a few times. The V gene is TRBV20-1, the J gene TRBJ1-1; 8 bases are a match to TRBD1. V lost 6 bases and J lost 4; bases outside the gene matches: 4. CDR3 length: 12 residues. Germline V CDR1 and CDR2: DFQATT, SNEGSKA (reference sequence). CDR3 protein: CSAVDRGTEAFF. The CDR3 DNA reads as TGCAGTGCAGTCGACAGGGGCACTGAAGCTTTCTTT.

This clonotype was found a few times. The chain is built from TRBV29-1 and TRBJ2-1, with unresolved D. V was trimmed by 1 base and J by 5 bases, leaving 21 bases between them. CDR1 and CDR2 (germline): SQVTM, ANQGSEA. The CDR3 covers 17 residues. The CDR3 DNA follows: TGCAGCGTTGAAGGTTTATTTTCCTTTCAGATAGACAATGAGCAGTTCTTC. This encodes CSVEGLFSFQIDNEQFF.

This sequence joins TRBV7-2 and TRBJ2-7; D possibly corresponds to TRBD2 (6 bases). Germline loops: CDR1 SGHTA, CDR2 FQGNSA. There are 14 residues in the CDR3. The V and J ends lost 5 bases and 2 bases respectively, with 13 bases between them. The CDR3 DNA is TGTGCCAGCAGCACCCGGGAGTTCGCCTACGAGCAGTACTTC. Its translation is CASSTREFAYEQYF.

The genes are TRBV20-1 and TRBJ2-1; 11 bases line up with TRBD2. The V segment lost 6 bases and the J segment 2 bases; nucleotides outside the gene matches: 3. The CDR3 runs to 14 residues. The germline V gene encodes CDR1 DFQATT and CDR2 SNEGSKA (reference sequence). The CDR3 here is CSASGLAAYNEQFF. CDR3 coding DNA: TGCAGTGCCTCGGGACTAGCGGCCTACAATGAGCAGTTCTTC.

The table lists this clonotype with many counts. This chain connects TRBV12-3 or TRBV12-4 to TRBJ2-1; no clear D. The V and J ends lost 7 bases and 10 bases respectively, with 14 bases between them. The CDR3 is made up of 12 amino acids. The CDR3 nucleotides read TGTGCCAGCACTCTGACCTTGCGCGAGCAGTTCTTC. Translating gives CASTLTLREQFF.

The V gene is TRBV20-1, the J gene TRBJ2-1; a weak D match, TRBD2 (6 bases). The V gene lost 4 bases and the J gene lost 12 bases, with 10 bases spanning the gap. Germline values: CDR1 DFQATT, CDR2 SNEGSKA (reference sequence). The length of the CDR3 is 10 residues. CDR3 bases: TGCAGTGCTATACTAGCCGGGCAGTTCTTC. Its protein product is CSAILAGQFF.

This sequence joins TRBV29-1 and TRBJ2-7; D could derive from TRBD1 or TRBD2 (6 bases each). The V and J ends lost 4 bases and 3 bases respectively, with 13 bases between them. There are 13 residues in the CDR3. Per the germline V gene, CDR1 is SQVTM and CDR2 is ANQGSEA. Here the CDR3 DNA reads TGCAGCGTTGTGGACAGCGGGTACTACGAGCAGTACTTC. Protein sequence: CSVVDSGYYEQYF.

V is TRBV19 and J is TRBJ1-1; 8 bases align to TRBD1. The CDR3 totals 17 residues. The germline CDR1 and CDR2 sequences are LNHDA and SQIVND (reference sequence). V trimming: 5 bases; J trimming: 0 bases; junction bases outside the gene matches: 11. CDR3 protein: CASSVAGTGYMNTEAFF. DNA of the CDR3: TGTGCCAGTAGTGTAGCCGGGACAGGCTACATGAACACTGAAGCTTTCTTT.

This clonotype was observed many times. The chain links TRBV7-9 to TRBJ2-3; possibly TRBD2 for D (6 bases). Trimming shortened V by 5 bases and J by 2 bases, and 14 bases separated the two germline ends. CDR3 length: 15 amino acids. The germline V gene has CDR1 SEHNR and CDR2 FQNEAQ (reference sequence). CDR3 coding DNA: TGTGCCAGCAGCCCCGGGACTTCTTCCACAGATACGCAGTATTTT. Encoded protein: CASSPGTSSTDTQYF.

J is TRBJ2-3 and V is TRBV20-1, with 10 positions matching TRBD2. Germline values: CDR1 DFQATT, CDR2 SNEGSKA (reference sequence). The CDR3 extends over 14 amino acids. V was clipped by 1 base and J by 6 bases; unmatched bases: 4. CDR3 in DNA: TGCAGTGCTAGAGGGGGACTAGCGTCGGATACGCAGTATTTT. It specifies CSARGGLASDTQYF.

This clonotype was detected ten times or more. CDR3 sequence reads: CSARDWDRVYGYTF. The CDR3 DNA reads TGCAGTGCTAGAGACTGGGACAGGGTGTATGGCTACACCTTC. The chain couples TRBV20-1 to TRBJ1-2; 9 positions match TRBD1. V lost 0 bases to trimming and J lost 5 bases; unmatched junction nucleotides: 4. The CDR3 has 14 amino acids. Germline CDR1 DFQATT, CDR2 SNEGSKA (reference sequence).

This clonotype was counted many times. Here the CDR3 reads CSARVDNGISPQHF. CDR3 DNA sequence: TGCAGTGCTAGAGTGGACAACGGGATCAGCCCCCAGCATTTT. This sequence joins TRBV20-1 and TRBJ1-5; D may be TRBD1 (5 bases). V lost 1 base to trimming and J lost 10 bases, with 17 bases between them. Germline loops: CDR1 DFQATT, CDR2 SNEGSKA (reference sequence). The length of the CDR3 is 14 residues.

This clonotype was observed many times. The V call is TRBV28, the J call TRBJ2-3; D is uncertain. From germline, CDR1 is MDHEN and CDR2 SYDVKM. The CDR3 extends over 14 amino acids. Trimming removed 4 bases at V and 0 bases at J, with 8 bases between. The CDR3 loop is CASSSLGSTDTQYF. CDR3 sequence (DNA): TGTGCCAGCAGTTCCCTAGGCAGCACAGATACGCAGTATTTT.

This clonotype showed up many times. The V call is TRBV29-1, the J call TRBJ1-4, with D possibly TRBD1 on 5 matching bases. Looked up from germline, CDR1 is SQVTM and CDR2 is ANQGSEA. CDR3 length: 13 residues. The germline V and J ends were trimmed by 7 bases and 8 bases, with 17 bases remaining between them. Here the CDR3 DNA reads TGCAGCGCCGAACAAGGATGGGGCGAAAAACTGTTTTTT. This sequence encodes CSAEQGWGEKLFF.

The V call is TRBV6-6, the J call TRBJ1-1, with D tentatively TRBD1 (5 bases). CDR1 is MNHNY, CDR2 SVGAGI, per germline (reference sequence). The CDR3 has 13 residues. V was cut by 3 bases and J by 4 bases, with 9 bases left in between. CDR3 sequence: CASSYAGSTEAFF. The DNA for the CDR3 is TGTGCCAGCAGTTATGCAGGGAGCACTGAAGCTTTCTTT.

The table lists this clonotype with many counts. The CDR3 DNA follows: TGTGCCAGCAGCTACCTTCGCGGGGACAACCAAGAGACCCAGTACTTC. Protein: CASSYLRGDNQETQYF. The chain uses TRBV5-6 and TRBJ2-5; D is perhaps TRBD1 or TRBD2 (6 bases each). The CDR3 contains 16 residues. Germline CDR1 is SGHDT and CDR2 is YYEEEE. V lost 3 bases and J 0 bases, leaving 15 bases between the germline ends.

The chain combines TRBV29-1 with TRBJ1-2, with D possibly TRBD1 on 5 matching bases. V shed 4 bases and J shed 8 bases, with 14 bases lying between them. Germline values: CDR1 SQVTM, CDR2 ANQGSEA. This CDR3 has 12 residues. The CDR3 protein is CSVVVGESGYTF. DNA of the CDR3: TGCAGCGTTGTGGTAGGGGAATCGGGCTACACCTTC.

This clonotype was seen more than once but under ten times. The chain uses TRBV2 and TRBJ1-5; D remains ambiguous. CDR3 length: 15 residues. CDR1 and CDR2 (germline): SNHLY, FYNNEI. The V end was cut by 3 bases, the J end by 2 bases, with 11 bases between. CDR3 nucleotide sequence: TGTGCCAGCAGTGATGGGTTAGTGGGCAATCAGCCCCAGCATTTT. Protein product: CASSDGLVGNQPQHF.

In its sample, this clonotype was seen a few times. This chain uses TRBV21-1 with TRBJ2-3. TRBV21-1 is deemed a pseudogene. The CDR3 is made up of 12 amino acids. The CDR3 DNA follows: TGTGCCAGCAGCGCCGTGACGGATACGCAGTATTTT. Translating gives CASSAVTDTQYF.

This clonotype was observed at least ten times. This chain uses TRBV29-1 with TRBJ2-1, with 10 nucleotides matching TRBD2. Germline trimming cut 5 bases from V and 7 bases from J; bases unmatched to any gene: 5. The CDR3 is made up of 13 amino acids. Germline V gene lookup returns CDR1 SQVTM and CDR2 ANQGSEA. The CDR3 is CSVSGGAWNEQFF. CDR3 bases: TGCAGCGTTAGCGGGGGGGCCTGGAATGAGCAGTTCTTC.

This clonotype has just one count. The V and J genes are TRBV4-1 and TRBJ2-7; TRBD1 matches 7 bases. Germline trimming cut 0 bases from V and 5 bases from J; bases unmatched to any gene: 7. Looked up from germline, CDR1 is MGHRA and CDR2 is YSYEKL. This CDR3 is built from 15 residues. Written as DNA, the CDR3 is TGCGCCAGCAGCCAAGAATTAGGGGGCAGGGACGAGCAGTACTTC. Translating gives CASSQELGGRDEQYF.